The present TCR beta chain was sequenced within a study of cytomegalovirus exposure and HLA in healthy donors. V lost 2 bases, J lost 10 bases, and 17 bases lay in between. The CDR3 spans 14 residues. Germline CDR1 reads SGHVS; CDR2 reads FQNEAQ. 13 Jbeta primers and 60 Vbeta primers were used for the PCR. Using immunoSEQ multiplex PCR, the repertoire was profiled, and TCRdb retains in-frame clones only, with some absent. The sample yields about 200,000 clones, 70% to 80% seen once. Material: PBMCs. The genes are TRBV7-8 and TRBJ1-1, with unresolved D. The clonotype was recovered from a male donor in good health and CMV-seropositive. CDR3 DNA sequence: TGTGCCAGCAGCTTAAGCGGCGGCCCCTTTGTAGCTTTCTTT. Translating gives CASSLSGGPFVAFF.